Detailed here is one T cell receptor beta chain. Trimming stripped 4 bases from V and 2 bases from J, with 11 bases between. Germline V gene lookup returns CDR1 KGHSH and CDR2 LQKENI. The CDR3 length is 14 residues. The data are from a study of PD-1 blockade in classical Hodgkin lymphoma. The table came from immunoSEQ multiplex PCR; TCRdb's copy has only in-frame clones and leaves some out. The table lists 45,000 to 60,000 clones, roughly 80% of them singletons. Relapses following autologous stem cell transplantation were seen in all patients, with brentuximab vedotin exposure varying. This material consisted of peripheral blood mononuclear cells (PBMCs), taken at baseline. The chain is built from TRBV18 and TRBJ1-1, with a possible D match to TRBD1 (5 bases). The source of this sequence is a human donor with classical Hodgkin lymphoma. CDR3 DNA: TGTGCCAGCTCACTGACAGCCTCCAACACTGAAGCTTTCTTT. This translates into CASSLTASNTEAFF.